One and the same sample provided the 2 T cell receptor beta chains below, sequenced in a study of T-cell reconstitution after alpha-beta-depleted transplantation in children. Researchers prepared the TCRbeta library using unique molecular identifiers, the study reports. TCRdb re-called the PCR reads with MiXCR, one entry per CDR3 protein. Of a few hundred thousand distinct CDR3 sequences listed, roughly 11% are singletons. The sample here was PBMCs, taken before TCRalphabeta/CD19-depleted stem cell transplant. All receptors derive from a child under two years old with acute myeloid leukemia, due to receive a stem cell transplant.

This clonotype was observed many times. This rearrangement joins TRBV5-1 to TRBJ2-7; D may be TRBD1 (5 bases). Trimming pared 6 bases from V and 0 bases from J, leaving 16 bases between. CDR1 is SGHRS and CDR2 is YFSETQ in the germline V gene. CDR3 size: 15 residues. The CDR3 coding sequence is TGCGCCAGCAAATTTTCAGCCGACAGCTCCTACGAGCAGTACTTC. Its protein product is CASKFSADSSYEQYF.

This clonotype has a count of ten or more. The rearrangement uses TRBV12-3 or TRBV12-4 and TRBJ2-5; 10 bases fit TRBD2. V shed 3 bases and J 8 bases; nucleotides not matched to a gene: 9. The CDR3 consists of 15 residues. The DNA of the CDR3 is TGTGCCAGCAGTTTTTTCAGCGGGAGGGCTTCAACCCAGTACTTC. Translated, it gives CASSFFSGRASTQYF.